This record looks at one TCR beta chain sequence and its context. Its antigen target is currently unknown. The input lacks base qualities; no much larger clone sits a single base away. This sample was included in a study of shared clonotypes between healthy human individuals (TCRdb year 2020). Broadly, across the study: The cohort included a few men and a couple of women between 18 and 49 years of age. Libraries were prepared and TCR repertoires were sequenced by different laboratories using diverse techniques, in order to increase sequencing depth and limit assay-specific biases. For each donor, three plates each were used for CD4 naive and CD4 memory, two plates were used for CD8 naive, and one plate was used for CD8 memory. Between about 0.94 and 10 billion PBMCs per donor were obtained by leukapheresis. The study deeply sequenced blood TCR repertoires of about 5 healthy adults to estimate repertoire size and the extent of clonotype sharing between individuals. Findings and caveats that apply to the study as a whole: Incomplete sequencing was indicated by rarefaction of sorted-subset datasets, despite the large sequencing depth. The small number of donors limited the genetic and exposure-history diversity represented. Based on pairwise subsampling, the degree of clonotype sharing among donors was expected to be affected by sequencing depth. Compared with non-shared clonotypes, clonotypes shared by all four sorted-subset donors had higher generation probabilities. When a few donors were compared, the shared fraction of clonotypes was roughly 5% for naive CD4, less than 4% for naive CD8, roughly 2.5% for memory CD4, and 0.4% for memory CD8. Sampling was limited to blood, and TCR repertoires in tissue likely differ from TCR repertoires in blood. Estimated clonotype richness was generally larger for naive than for memory subsets.

Counted from cysteine to phenylalanine, this CDR3 has 14 amino acids. Just the 42-base CDR3 DNA is kept, in frame starting at base 1. Taken from the germline V gene (reference sequence), the CDR1 and CDR2 loops are LNHDA and SQIVND. A distance of 12 bases separates the germline ends of V and J, which lose 1 base and 8 bases respectively. Using the deep immunoSEQ assay, multiplex PCR amplified TCR CDR3 regions from genomic DNA. For each cell subset, the extracted genomic DNA was distributed evenly across all wells of several immunoSEQ 96-well plates, and each plate served as one replicate. For sorted subsets, approximately 210 ng genomic DNA, equal to 30,000 or so T cell genomes, was loaded into each replicate PCR. Purified libraries were measured with a Qubit 3.0 fluorometer, size-checked on a Bioanalyzer 2100, and measured again with the KAPA Library Quantification kit. A separate single-read 150-cycle Illumina NextSeq 550 flow cell was used to sequence each immunoSEQ 96-well plate. On the study's bioinformatics: Because the immunoSEQ output held only junctional sequences and lacked quality scores, the filtering could not match the filtering applied to full-length reads. Sequences were annotated with PyIR, a Python wrapper for IgBLAST v1.9, and V/J genes and CDR3 were assigned using IMGT germline references. Reads were removed for weak V/J assignments (E-value above 1e-6), missing CDR3, stop codons, out-of-frame junctions, or ambiguous translated residues. V3J clonotypes were defined as sequences sharing an identical inferred V gene, J gene, and CDR3 amino acid sequence. Percentage overlap between repertoires was computed as shared unique clonotypes divided by the size of the smaller repertoire. RTK rarefaction, the Chao1 estimator, and Recon v2.1 estimates of unobserved clonotypes were used to assess repertoire richness. OLGA was used to compute generation probabilities for all TCRbeta clonotypes that the gDNA method yielded from a handful of donors. This is the immuneACCESS table as TCRdb keeps it, with only in-frame sequences that have V and J called. A part of the clones is gone; compared with another copy, unresolved V genes explain less than half, and the rest is unexplained. D and trimming come from the DNA, and the V and J calls and clone size come from that table. The sample has around 2.1 million clones on record, about 92% of them singletons. Clones ranked in the top ten supply 1.7% of the sample.

CD8 naive samples were CD45RO-negative cells positively selected for CCR7, giving a CD45RA+CCR7+ population that excluded TemRA cells. The donors were healthy, HIV-negative adults who had no recently reported acute infections or vaccinations. Every donor was a Caucasian adult living in Nashville, Tennessee, USA. After blood collection by leukapheresis, PBMCs were isolated using Ficoll-Histopaque density gradient centrifugation and then cryopreserved in the vapor phase of liquid nitrogen. Purity and quantity of every magnetically sorted T cell population were checked by analytical flow cytometry. Genomic DNA was isolated from each sorted fraction and quantified by UV absorbance on a Nanodrop 2000c.

The rearranged chain carries TRBV19 and TRBJ2-1; too little of a D gene remains to name it. The sample comprised naive CD8+ T cells from PBMCs. The meaning of the sample's cell subset or site label: CD45RA+CCR7+. This receptor was taken from a young man in good health. Some clones in this sample may be carry-over from other donors' samples. The sequence in DNA is TGTGCCAGTAGTATAGTCCAAGCTGGGGATGAGCAGTTCTTC. This yields the protein CASSIVQAGDEQFF.